The present entry profiles one T cell receptor (beta chain) with its context. Its specificity is unknown. Trimming removed 6 bases from V and 0 bases from J; junction bases left unmatched: 5. The germline V gene encodes CDR1 MNHEY and CDR2 SMNVEV (reference sequence). The CDR3 loop spans 16 amino acids. The primer mix had 60 Vbeta and 13 Jbeta primers. As processed by the authors: Unique TCR beta chains numbered around 80 million in a later analysis, with roughly 11 million shared. Sequencing was performed with immunoSEQ multiplex PCR; in TCRdb, only in-frame clones are kept and a portion is missing. V and J calls and clone size are those listed in that table; D and trimming were worked out from the DNA. This sample has 150,000 or so clones; approximately 78% occur once, and the top ten carry 8.5%. The sample is drawn from a study of cytomegalovirus exposure and HLA in healthy donors. Study-level findings and limits: It was reportedly the case that the classifier diagnosed cytomegalovirus status with high specificity and sensitivity.

This chain connects TRBV27 to TRBJ2-6, with 7 bases that match TRBD1. This clonotype was sampled from a male donor in good health and CMV-seropositive. Sequenced sample: PBMCs. The CDR3: CASRSYRGSGANVLTF. Here the CDR3 DNA reads TGTGCCAGCAGGAGTTACAGGGGCTCTGGGGCCAACGTCCTGACTTTC.